Below, 21 T cell receptor beta chains from the same sample are listed, as sequenced in a study of CD8 T cells in ankylosing spondylitis (dated by TCRdb to 2017 to 2019). Receptor libraries were prepared by 5' RACE. Sequencing was performed on an Illumina HiSeq 2500. The public reads were reprocessed in TCRdb via fastp at Q25 and MiXCR, keeping in-frame beta chains. Identical CDR3 proteins give one entry, which carries the most common genes and DNA. The sample records nearly 350,000 distinct CDR3 sequences, roughly 15% of which are singletons. Of the sample, 1.1% falls within the top ten clones. The material sequenced was blood, either unsorted or a sorted T cell fraction (not recorded which). The receptors originated from a male donor with ankylosing spondylitis or in good health (not recorded which).

This rearrangement joins TRBV10-1 to TRBJ2-3; D gene ambiguous. The CDR3 has 14 amino acids. From germline, CDR1 is WNHNN and CDR2 SYGVQD (reference sequence). V was clipped by 3 bases and J by 2 bases, with 9 bases between them. CDR3 in DNA: TGCGCCAGCAGTGAAGCCAGGAACACAGATACGCAGTATTTT. The encoded protein is CASSEARNTDTQYF.

This clonotype was counted between two and nine times. J is TRBJ2-7 and V is TRBV2; D is ambiguous. V lost 3 bases and J lost 2, with 11 bases in between. The CDR3 loop spans 14 amino acids. From germline, CDR1 is SNHLY and CDR2 FYNNEI. The CDR3 protein is CASSDQRNTYEQYF. The CDR3 nucleotides are TGTGCCAGCAGTGATCAGCGAAATACCTACGAGCAGTACTTC. Variable domain in full (rest from reference TRBV2 and TRBJ2-7): EPEVTQTPSHQVTQMGQEVILRCVPISNHLYFYWYRQILGQKVEFLVSFYNNEISEKSEIFDDQFSVERPDGSNFTLKIRSTKLEDSAMYFCASSDQRNTYEQYFGPGTRLTVT.

There are a few counts of this clonotype. V usage is TRBV4-1 and J usage is TRBJ2-1; 8 nucleotides match TRBD2. The CDR3 runs to 16 residues. Germline CDR1 is MGHRA and CDR2 is YSYEKL. The junction had 10 bases not matched to a gene; V was cut back by 4 bases and J by 5 bases. The CDR3 loop reads CASSPRTSYIDNEQFF. The CDR3 DNA reads TGCGCCAGCAGCCCTCGGACTAGCTACATAGACAATGAGCAGTTCTTC.

This clonotype has more than one count but fewer than ten. This rearrangement joins TRBV5-1 to TRBJ2-2; tentatively, D is TRBD1 or TRBD2 (5 bases each). The CDR3 contains 17 residues. Per germline, CDR1 SGHRS and CDR2 YFSETQ. Trimming took 0 bases from V and 0 from J, leaving 12 bases between them. The CDR3 DNA reads TGCGCCAGCAGCTTGGTAAGGGGACCCGCGAACACCGGGGAGCTGTTTTTT. Protein: CASSLVRGPANTGELFF.

This clonotype came up many times. The V call is TRBV12-3 or TRBV12-4, the J call TRBJ2-3; D is uncertain. V lost 10 bases and J 6 bases, leaving 11 bases between the germline ends. The CDR3 runs 11 residues. CDR3 sequence: CATRVRDTQYF. The CDR3 coding sequence is TGTGCCACTAGAGTGAGGGATACGCAGTATTTT.

This clonotype was found many times. The chain carries TRBV5-1 and TRBJ2-3; D might be TRBD1 (5 bases). Per the germline V gene, CDR1 is SGHRS and CDR2 is YFSETQ. The CDR3 spans 14 residues. Trimming removed 7 bases from V and 4 bases from J, with 16 bases in between. In nucleotides, the CDR3 is TGCGCCAGCGGGGCGCAGGGTGCTCCAGATACGCAGTATTTT. As protein: CASGAQGAPDTQYF.

In this sample, this clonotype turned up a few times. The V and J genes are TRBV29-1 and TRBJ2-7; possible D gene TRBD2, 6 bases. Germline V gives CDR1 SQVTM, CDR2 ANQGSEA. V lost 2 bases to trimming and J lost 7 bases, with 15 bases between them. The CDR3 runs 13 residues. CDR3 sequence (DNA): TGCAGCGTTGAATATCTAGCGTCGTCGGAGCAGTACTTC. Translating it yields CSVEYLASSEQYF.

This clonotype occurred a few times. The rearrangement links TRBV20-1 to TRBJ1-1; D is uncertain. Germline V gives CDR1 DFQATT, CDR2 SNEGSKA (reference sequence). The CDR3 extends over 13 amino acids. Trimming stripped 5 bases from V and 1 base from J, with 11 bases between. The CDR3 loop reads CSAYTTANTEAFF. The CDR3 DNA is TGCAGTGCTTATACCACAGCGAACACTGAAGCTTTCTTT.

V gene TRBV7-2 combines with J gene TRBJ2-1; possible D gene TRBD2, 5 bases. V lost 2 bases and J lost 9, with 8 bases in between. CDR1 is SGHTA, CDR2 FQGNSA, per germline. The CDR3 loop spans 12 amino acids. The DNA for the CDR3 is TGTGCCAGCAGCTTAAACGCGGGTGAGCAGTTCTTC. Its protein product is CASSLNAGEQFF. Full variable domain (rest looked up from reference TRBV7-2 and TRBJ2-1): GAGVSQSPSNKVTEKGKDVELRCDPISGHTALYWYRQSLGQGLEFLIYFQGNSAPDKSGLPSDRFSAERTGGSVSTLTIQRTQQEDSAVYLCASSLNAGEQFFGPGTRLTVL.

This clonotype was detected only a few times. The rearrangement links TRBV27 to TRBJ2-1; the match to TRBD2 covers 10 bases. This CDR3 has 15 residues. The germline V gene has CDR1 MNHEY and CDR2 SMNVEV (reference sequence). Trimming at V came to 5 bases and at J to 3 bases, leaving 4 bases not matched to a gene. CDR3 protein: CASSPSSGGYNEQFF. CDR3 bases: TGTGCCAGCAGTCCATCTAGCGGGGGCTACAATGAGCAGTTCTTC.

The V gene is TRBV7-8, the J gene TRBJ1-1; possible D gene TRBD1, 5 bases. The V gene's germline CDR1 is SGHVS and CDR2 FQNEAQ. The V end lost 5 bases, the J end lost 11 bases, and 18 bases lay between the germline ends. This CDR3 has 13 residues. The CDR3 nucleotides are TGTGCCAGCAGCACGAATACGGGGCGAGGGGCTTTCTTT. This gives the protein CASSTNTGRGAFF.

This chain joins TRBV3-1 and TRBJ2-3, with 8 bases aligning to TRBD2. This CDR3 has 16 amino acids. J gave up 0 bases and V 1 base, and 3 bases lay outside the gene matches. CDR1 is LGHDT and CDR2 is YNNKEL in the germline V gene (reference sequence). The chain's CDR3 is CASSQVGGASTDTQYF. CDR3 sequence (DNA): TGTGCCAGCAGCCAAGTCGGGGGGGCCAGCACAGATACGCAGTATTTT.

The CDR3 reads CASSLGQTSYNEQFF. The CDR3 nucleotides are TGCGCCAGCAGCTTGGGACAAACCTCCTACAATGAGCAGTTCTTC. The genes are TRBV5-1 and TRBJ2-1, with D unresolved. The germline V and J ends were trimmed by 0 bases and 0 bases, with 7 bases remaining between them. The CDR3 is 15 residues long. CDR1 is SGHRS, CDR2 YFSETQ, per germline.

This clonotype was counted only a few times. The rearrangement links TRBV30 to TRBJ2-1; TRBD2 aligns across 7 bases. J gave up 2 bases and V 8 bases, and 6 bases lay outside the gene matches. Germline V gene data show CDR1 as GTSNPN and CDR2 as SVGIG (reference sequence). The CDR3 runs 13 residues. Here the CDR3 DNA reads TGTGCCCTCGGGACTACCCCCTACAATGAGCAGTTCTTC. Translating it yields CALGTTPYNEQFF.

This clonotype was detected a few times. The J gene is TRBJ1-5, the V gene TRBV25-1; 8 bases fit TRBD1. Germline V lookup: CDR1 MGHDK, CDR2 SYGVNS. V gave up 2 bases and J gave up 5 bases; unmatched junction bases: 2. The CDR3 contains 14 residues. Written as DNA, the CDR3 is TGTGCCAGCAGTGAAACAGGGGGTTATCAGCCCCAGCATTTT. Translated: CASSETGGYQPQHF.

The V call is TRBV11-2, the J call TRBJ2-1; TRBD1 might be the D (5 bases). V was shortened by 1 base and J by 12 bases, with 13 bases between the two germline ends. The CDR3 is made up of 13 amino acids. In germline, CDR1 is SGHAT, CDR2 FQNNGV. Here the CDR3 reads CASSLGEGARQFF. The CDR3 coding sequence is TGTGCCAGCAGCTTAGGAGAAGGGGCTAGGCAGTTCTTC.

There are a few counts of this clonotype. This chain connects TRBV14 to TRBJ2-5; a possible D gene is TRBD1 (6 bases). Germline-derived CDR1 and CDR2 are SGHDN and FVKESK. The CDR3 has 15 amino acids. With 1 base removed from V and 7 bases from J, the gap between germline ends came to 16 bases. For the CDR3, the DNA is TGTGCCAGCAGCCAAGTCGCAGGGGAGAGAGGGACCCAGTACTTC. Its translation: CASSQVAGERGTQYF.

The chain links TRBV3-1 to TRBJ1-3; maybe TRBD1 (5 bases). V dropped 3 bases and J dropped 2 bases, with 14 bases sitting between them. Germline CDR1 LGHDT, CDR2 YNNKEL (reference sequence). The CDR3 loop spans 16 amino acids. The CDR3 DNA is TGTGCCAGCAGCCAGCAGGGCGGGGCGACTGGAAACACCATATATTTT. This encodes CASSQQGGATGNTIYF.

In this sample, this clonotype turned up a few times. The V gene is TRBV5-1, the J gene TRBJ2-2; no definite D call. Deletions cut 4 bases from V and 2 bases from J, with 9 bases between. The CDR3 totals 14 residues. Germline CDR1 is SGHRS and CDR2 is YFSETQ. The CDR3 DNA reads as TGCGCCAGCAGCCCGTTGAGAAACACCGGGGAGCTGTTTTTT. It specifies CASSPLRNTGELFF.

The chain uses TRBV12-3 or TRBV12-4 and TRBJ2-1, with D possibly being TRBD1 or TRBD2 (5 bases each). Trimming removed 1 base at V and 6 bases at J, with 16 bases between. This CDR3 contains 16 residues. The DNA for the CDR3 is TGTGCCAGCAGTTTAGAAAGGGACCATACGGGCAATGAGCAGTTCTTC. This gives the protein CASSLERDHTGNEQFF.

This clonotype was recorded a few times. The chain recombines TRBV6-1 with TRBJ1-1; TRBD1 matches 7 bases. The CDR3 has 15 amino acids. Per germline, CDR1 MNHNS and CDR2 SASEGT. Germline trimming cut 4 bases from V and 4 bases from J; bases unmatched to any gene: 9. CDR3: CASSVVRGHTTEAFF. CDR3 coding DNA: TGTGCCAGCAGTGTGGTAAGGGGGCATACCACTGAAGCTTTCTTT.